The clone carrying this T cell receptor beta chain was detected once. What it binds is unknown. Described time point: blood 2 weeks post-SBRT. Treatment here: 15 Gy SBRT to primary tumor, nephrectomy 4 weeks later. The patient's renal cell carcinoma had clear cell pathology. The data were obtained in a study of radiation and T cells in renal cell carcinoma. Study results and limitations: No pretreatment tumor biopsies were available for baseline clonotypes.

V gave up 2 bases and J gave up 5 bases, with 9 bases separating them. The CDR3 spans 14 residues. Germline lookup yields CDR1 LNHDA and CDR2 SQIVND (reference sequence). Assay: immunoSEQ multiplex PCR; the TCRdb copy retains only in-frame clones and omits some. Of roughly 130,000 clones listed, 88% are singletons. The sequenced sample was blood, obtained from a patient whose treatment included radiotherapy and nephrectomy. V gene TRBV19 combines with J gene TRBJ2-2; no firm D call. The clonotype was recovered from a woman between 65 and 79 years old with renal cell carcinoma. DNA of the CDR3: TGTGCCAGTAGTATAAAAAGTGGGACCGGGGAGCTGTTTTTT. Protein product: CASSIKSGTGELFF. The full variable domain, with the rest looked up from reference TRBV19 and TRBJ2-2, is DGGITQSPKYLFRKEGQNVTLSCEQNLNHDAMYWYRQDPGQGLRLIYYSQIVNDFQKGDIAEGYSVSREKKESFPLTVTSAQKNPTAFYLCASSIKSGTGELFFGEGSRLTVL.